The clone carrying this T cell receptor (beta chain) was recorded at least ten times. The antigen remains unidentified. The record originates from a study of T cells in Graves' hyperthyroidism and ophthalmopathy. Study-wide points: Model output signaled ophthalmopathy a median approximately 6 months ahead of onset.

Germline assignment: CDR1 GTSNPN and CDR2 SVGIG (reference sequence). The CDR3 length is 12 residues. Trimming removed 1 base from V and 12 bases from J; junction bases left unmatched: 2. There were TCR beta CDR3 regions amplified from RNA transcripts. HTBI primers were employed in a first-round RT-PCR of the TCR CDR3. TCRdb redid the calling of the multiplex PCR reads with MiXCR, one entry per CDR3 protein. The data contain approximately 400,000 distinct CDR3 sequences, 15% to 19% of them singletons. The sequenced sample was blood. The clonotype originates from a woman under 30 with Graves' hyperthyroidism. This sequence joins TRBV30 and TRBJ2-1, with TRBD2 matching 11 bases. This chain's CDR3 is CAWSGLAGTQFF. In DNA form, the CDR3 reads TGTGCCTGGAGTGGACTAGCGGGGACGCAGTTCTTC.